The clone carrying this T cell receptor (beta chain) was seen many times. The antigen is undetermined. Trimming removed 1 base at V and 0 bases at J, with 6 bases between. The CDR3 contains 14 residues. Germline loops: CDR1 SGHTA, CDR2 FQGTGA. The data are from a study of T cell repertoires in cytomegalovirus infection. About the study: From public TCR beta signatures came an indication of both CMV infection and matching HLA type.

Study-wide results and caveats: Using cumulative public TCR beta family frequency, the authors identified those who carried CMV together with the relevant HLA. Dominating the ex vivo response were TCR beta clonotypes that were CMV-specific and HLA-C-restricted.

TCRdb processed the reads anew with MiXCR; each CDR3 protein has one entry. Of 170,000 or so distinct CDR3 sequences in the sample, 13% to 15% were seen once. The rearrangement uses TRBV7-3 and TRBJ1-1; D remains unclear. The receptor was isolated from a human donor in good health (CMV status not recorded). Some clones in this sample may be carry-over from other donors' samples. The material sequenced was PBMCs. CDR3 sequence reads: CASSLNAVNTEAFF. The CDR3 DNA sequence: TGTGCCAGCAGCTTAAATGCGGTGAACACTGAAGCTTTCTTT.